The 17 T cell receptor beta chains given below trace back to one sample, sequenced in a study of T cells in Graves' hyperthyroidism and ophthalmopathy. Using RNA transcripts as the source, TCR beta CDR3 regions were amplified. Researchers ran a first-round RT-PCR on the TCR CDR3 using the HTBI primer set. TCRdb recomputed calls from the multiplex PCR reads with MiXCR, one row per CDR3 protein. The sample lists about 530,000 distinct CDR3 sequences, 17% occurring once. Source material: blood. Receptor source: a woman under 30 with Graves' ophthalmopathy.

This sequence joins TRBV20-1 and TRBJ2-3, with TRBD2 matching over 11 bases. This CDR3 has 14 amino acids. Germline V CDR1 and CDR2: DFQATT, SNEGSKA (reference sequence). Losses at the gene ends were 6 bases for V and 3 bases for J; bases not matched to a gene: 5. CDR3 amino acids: CSASGLAATDTQYF. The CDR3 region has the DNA TGCAGTGCCTCGGGACTAGCGGCTACAGATACGCAGTATTTT.

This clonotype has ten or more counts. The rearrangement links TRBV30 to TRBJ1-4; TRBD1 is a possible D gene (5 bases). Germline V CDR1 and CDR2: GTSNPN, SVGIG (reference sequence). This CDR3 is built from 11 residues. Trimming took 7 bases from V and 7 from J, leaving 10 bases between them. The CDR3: CAYRTLEKLFF. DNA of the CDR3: TGTGCCTATCGGACACTTGAAAAACTGTTTTTT.

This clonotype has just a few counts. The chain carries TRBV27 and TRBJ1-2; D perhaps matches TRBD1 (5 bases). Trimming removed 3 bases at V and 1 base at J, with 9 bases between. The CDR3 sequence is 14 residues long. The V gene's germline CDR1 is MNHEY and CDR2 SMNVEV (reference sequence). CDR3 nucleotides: TGTGCCAGCAGTTTCGGGGGGGATAACTATGGCTACACCTTC. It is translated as CASSFGGDNYGYTF.

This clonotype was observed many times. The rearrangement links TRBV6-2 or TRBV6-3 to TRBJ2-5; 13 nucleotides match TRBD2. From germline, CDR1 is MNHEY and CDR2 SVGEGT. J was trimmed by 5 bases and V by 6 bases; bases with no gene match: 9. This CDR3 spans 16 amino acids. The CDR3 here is CASSAGLAGVGETQYF. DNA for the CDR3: TGTGCCAGCAGCGCCGGACTAGCGGGAGTTGGGGAGACCCAGTACTTC.

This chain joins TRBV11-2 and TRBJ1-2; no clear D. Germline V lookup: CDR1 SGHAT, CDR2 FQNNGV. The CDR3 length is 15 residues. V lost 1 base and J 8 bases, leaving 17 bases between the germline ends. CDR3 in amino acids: CASSLVPRASRGYTF. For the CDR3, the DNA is TGTGCCAGCAGCTTAGTACCCCGGGCCTCGCGCGGCTACACCTTC.

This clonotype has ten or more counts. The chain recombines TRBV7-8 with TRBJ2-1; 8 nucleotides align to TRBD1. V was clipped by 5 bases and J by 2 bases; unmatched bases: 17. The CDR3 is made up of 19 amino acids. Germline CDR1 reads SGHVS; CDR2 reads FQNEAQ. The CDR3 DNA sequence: TGTGCCAGCAGCAAGACCCAGGGGGCCCCTTATCTAACCTACAATGAGCAGTTCTTC. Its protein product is CASSKTQGAPYLTYNEQFF.

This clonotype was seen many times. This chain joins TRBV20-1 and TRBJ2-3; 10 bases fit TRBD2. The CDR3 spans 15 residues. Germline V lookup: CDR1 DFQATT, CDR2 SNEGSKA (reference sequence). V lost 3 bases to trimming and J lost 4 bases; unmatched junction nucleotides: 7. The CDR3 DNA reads TGCAGTGCTAGCCCTAGGACTAGCGGCGCAGATACGCAGTATTTT. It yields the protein CSASPRTSGADTQYF.

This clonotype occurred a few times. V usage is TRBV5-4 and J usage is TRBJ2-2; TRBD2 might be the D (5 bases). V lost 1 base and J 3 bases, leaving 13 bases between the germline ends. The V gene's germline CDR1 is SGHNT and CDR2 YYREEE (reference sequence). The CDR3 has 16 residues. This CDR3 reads CASSLLDLSYTGELFF. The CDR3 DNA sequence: TGTGCCAGCAGCTTGTTGGACTTAAGTTACACCGGGGAGCTGTTTTTT. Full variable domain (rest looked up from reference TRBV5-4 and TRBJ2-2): ETGVTQSPTHLIKTRGQQVTLRCSSQSGHNTVSWYQQALGQGPQFIFQYYREEENGRGNFPPRFSGLQFPNYSSELNVNALELDDSALYLCASSLLDLSYTGELFFGEGSRLTVL.

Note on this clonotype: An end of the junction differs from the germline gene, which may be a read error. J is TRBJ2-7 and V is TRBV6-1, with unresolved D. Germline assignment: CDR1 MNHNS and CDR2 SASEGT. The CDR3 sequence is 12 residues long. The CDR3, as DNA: TGTGCCAGCAGGGAAGATTTATACGAGCAGTACTTC. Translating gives CASREDLYEQYF.

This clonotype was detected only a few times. The CDR3 loop is CSARGGRETSYEQYF. CDR3 sequence (DNA): TGCAGTGCTAGAGGGGGGCGGGAGACCTCCTACGAGCAGTACTTC. The rearrangement links TRBV20-1 to TRBJ2-7; the D gene is possibly TRBD2 (7 bases). Trimming removed 1 base from V and 0 bases from J, with 13 bases in between. The CDR3 has 15 residues. Germline V gene sequence: CDR1 DFQATT, CDR2 SNEGSKA (reference sequence).

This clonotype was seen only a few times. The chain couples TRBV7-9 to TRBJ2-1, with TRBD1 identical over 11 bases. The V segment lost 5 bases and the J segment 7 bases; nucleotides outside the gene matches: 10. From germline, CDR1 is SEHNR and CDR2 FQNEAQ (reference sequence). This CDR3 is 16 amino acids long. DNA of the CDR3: TGTGCCAGCAGCCCGGGACAGGGGGGTCTGGGGAATGAGCAGTTCTTC. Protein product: CASSPGQGGLGNEQFF.

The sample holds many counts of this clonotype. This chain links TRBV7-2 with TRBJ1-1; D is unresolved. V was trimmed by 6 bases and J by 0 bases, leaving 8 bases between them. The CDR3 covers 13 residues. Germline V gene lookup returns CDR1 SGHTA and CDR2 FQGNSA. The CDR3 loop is CASRQEVNTEAFF. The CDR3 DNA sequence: TGTGCCAGCAGGCAGGAGGTGAACACTGAAGCTTTCTTT.

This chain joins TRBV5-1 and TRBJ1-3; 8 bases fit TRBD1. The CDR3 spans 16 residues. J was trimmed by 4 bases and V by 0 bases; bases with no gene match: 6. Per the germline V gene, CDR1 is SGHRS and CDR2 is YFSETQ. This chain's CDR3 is CASSLGQGSGGNTIYF. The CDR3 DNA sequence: TGCGCCAGCAGCTTGGGACAGGGGTCGGGAGGAAACACCATATATTTT.

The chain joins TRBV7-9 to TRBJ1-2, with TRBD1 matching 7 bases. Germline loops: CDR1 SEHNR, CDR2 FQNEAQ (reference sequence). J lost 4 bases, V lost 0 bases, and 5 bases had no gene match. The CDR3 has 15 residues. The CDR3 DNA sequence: TGTGCCAGCAGCTTAGCGGAGGGGGCGAGCTATGGCTACACCTTC. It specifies CASSLAEGASYGYTF.

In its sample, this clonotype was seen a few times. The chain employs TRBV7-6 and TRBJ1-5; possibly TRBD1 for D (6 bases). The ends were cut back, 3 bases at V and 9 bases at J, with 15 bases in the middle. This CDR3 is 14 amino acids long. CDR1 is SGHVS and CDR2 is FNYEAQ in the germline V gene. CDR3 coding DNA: TGTGCCAGCAGCTTCGAGGAACAGGGTGGGCCCCAGCATTTT. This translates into CASSFEEQGGPQHF.

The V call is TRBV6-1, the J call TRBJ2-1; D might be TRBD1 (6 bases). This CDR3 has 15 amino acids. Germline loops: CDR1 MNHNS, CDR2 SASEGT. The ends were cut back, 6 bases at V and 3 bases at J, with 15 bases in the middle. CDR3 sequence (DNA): TGTGCCAGCAGCGAGTTGGGGGCGAACTACAATGAGCAGTTCTTC. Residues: CASSELGANYNEQFF.

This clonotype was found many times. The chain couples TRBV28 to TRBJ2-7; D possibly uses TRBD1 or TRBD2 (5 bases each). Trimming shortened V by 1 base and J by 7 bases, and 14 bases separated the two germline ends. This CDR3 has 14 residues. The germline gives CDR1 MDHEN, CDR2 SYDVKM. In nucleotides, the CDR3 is TGTGCCAGCAGTTTATACCGGGACGTACAGGAGCAGTACTTC. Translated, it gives CASSLYRDVQEQYF. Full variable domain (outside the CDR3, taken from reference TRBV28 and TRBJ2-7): DVKVTQSSRYLVKRTGEKVFLECVQDMDHENMFWYRQDPGLGLRLIYFSYDVKMKEKGDIPEGYSVSREKKERFSLILESASTNQTSMYLCASSLYRDVQEQYFGPGTRLTVT.